The present T cell receptor beta chain was sequenced within a study of T-cell reconstitution after alpha-beta-depleted transplantation in children. Researchers prepared the TCRbeta library using unique molecular identifiers, the study reports. TCRdb reprocessed the PCR reads with MiXCR, giving one entry per CDR3 protein. This sample has some 500,000 distinct CDR3 sequences, with approximately 32% found just once. The sequencing here drew on PBMCs from the stem cell graft donor, taken from the stem cell graft. This clonotype was sampled from a human donor who donated a stem cell graft to a child with aplastic anemia.

The DNA for the CDR3 is TGTGCCAGCAGTCTACAAGTAACTGGGGCCAACGTCCTGACTTTC. Translating it yields CASSLQVTGANVLTF. The rearrangement links TRBV7-2 to TRBJ2-6; the D is unclear. V was pared by 6 bases and J by 2 bases, with 11 bases between. From germline, CDR1 is SGHTA and CDR2 FQGNSA. This CDR3 comprises 15 residues.